This TCR beta chain was profiled in a study of beta chain features in type 1 diabetes. Overall study: Comparable age, gender and cell yields were observed in patients relative to healthy donors.

Expressed TCRB transcripts were sequenced, since all the RNA that had been isolated was reverse transcribed. The method was immunoSEQ multiplex PCR; TCRdb's version includes in-frame clones alone and lacks a portion of them. The top ten clones hold 0.03% to 0.04% of a sample with about 230,000 clones, over 7.5% of them seen once. Study findings and constraints: Individuals with type 1 diabetes displayed fewer insertions and more deletions at VDJ junctions. The question left open here concerned HLA type influencing TCRB rearrangement.

Points on this clone: Its cognate antigen is unknown.

The CDR3 is made up of 14 amino acids. V lost 6 bases, J lost 3 bases, and 12 bases lay in between. Germline V gene data show CDR1 as MNHEY and CDR2 as SVGAGI. The TCR comes from a woman younger than 30 in good health. The chain has TRBV6-5 and TRBJ1-5; D is possibly TRBD1 (5 bases). The sample comprised naive CD4+ T cells from blood. The CDR3 DNA is TGTGCCAGCAGAGAGCCAGGGAACAATCAGCCCCAGCATTTT. Translated, it gives CASREPGNNQPQHF.